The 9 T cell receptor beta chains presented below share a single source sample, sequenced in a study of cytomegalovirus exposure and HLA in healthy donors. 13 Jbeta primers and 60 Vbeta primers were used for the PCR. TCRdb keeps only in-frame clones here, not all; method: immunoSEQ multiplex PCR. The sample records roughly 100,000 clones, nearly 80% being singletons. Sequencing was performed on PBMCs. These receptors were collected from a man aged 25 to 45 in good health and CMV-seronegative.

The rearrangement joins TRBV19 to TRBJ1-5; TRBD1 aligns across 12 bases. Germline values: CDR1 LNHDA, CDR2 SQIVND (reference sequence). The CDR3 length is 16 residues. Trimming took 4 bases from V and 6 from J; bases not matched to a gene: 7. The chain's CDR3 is CASSNYRDRGPQPQHF. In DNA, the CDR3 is TGTGCCAGTAGTAACTACCGGGACAGGGGGCCTCAGCCCCAGCATTTT.

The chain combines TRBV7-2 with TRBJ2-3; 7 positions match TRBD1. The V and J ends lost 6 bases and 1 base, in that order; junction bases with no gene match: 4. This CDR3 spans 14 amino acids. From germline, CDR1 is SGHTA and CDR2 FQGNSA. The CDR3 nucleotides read TGTGCCAGCAGACCCGACAGGGGCACAGATACGCAGTATTTT. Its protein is CASRPDRGTDTQYF.

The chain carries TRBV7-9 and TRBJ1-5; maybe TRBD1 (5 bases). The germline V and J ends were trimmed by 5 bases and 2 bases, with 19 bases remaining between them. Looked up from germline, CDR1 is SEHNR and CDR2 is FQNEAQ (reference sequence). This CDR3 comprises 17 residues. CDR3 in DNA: TGTGCCAGCAGCCGGTCGACGGACAATTTACGCAATCAGCCCCAGCATTTT. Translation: CASSRSTDNLRNQPQHF. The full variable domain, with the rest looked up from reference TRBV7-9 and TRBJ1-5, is DTGVSQNPRHKITKRGQNVTFRCDPISEHNRLYWYRQTLGQGPEFLTYFQNEAQLEKSRLLSDRFSAERPKGSFSTLEIQRTEQGDSAMYLCASSRSTDNLRNQPQHFGDGTRLSIL.

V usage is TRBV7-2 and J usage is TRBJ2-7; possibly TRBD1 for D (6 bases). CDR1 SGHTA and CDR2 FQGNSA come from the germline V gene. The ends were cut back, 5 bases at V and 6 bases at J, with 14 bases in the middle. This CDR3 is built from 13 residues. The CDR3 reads CASSPYREGEQYF. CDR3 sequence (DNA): TGTGCCAGCAGCCCATACAGGGAAGGCGAGCAGTACTTC. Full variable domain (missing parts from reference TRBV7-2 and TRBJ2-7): GAGVSQSPSNKVTEKGKDVELRCDPISGHTALYWYRQSLGQGLEFLIYFQGNSAPDKSGLPSDRFSAERTGGSVSTLTIQRTQQEDSAVYLCASSPYREGEQYFGPGTRLTVT.

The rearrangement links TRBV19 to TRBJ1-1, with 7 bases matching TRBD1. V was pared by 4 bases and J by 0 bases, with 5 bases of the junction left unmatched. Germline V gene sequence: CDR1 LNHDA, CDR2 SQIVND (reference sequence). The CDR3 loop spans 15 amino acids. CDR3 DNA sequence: TGTGCCAGTAGTACACGGGACAGCATGAACACTGAAGCTTTCTTT. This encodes CASSTRDSMNTEAFF.

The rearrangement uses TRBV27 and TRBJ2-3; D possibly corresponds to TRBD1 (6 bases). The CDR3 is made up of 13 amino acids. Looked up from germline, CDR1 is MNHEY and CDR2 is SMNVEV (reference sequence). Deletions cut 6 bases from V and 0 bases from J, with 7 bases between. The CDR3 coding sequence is TGTGCCAGCAGCGACAGGAGCACAGATACGCAGTATTTT. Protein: CASSDRSTDTQYF.

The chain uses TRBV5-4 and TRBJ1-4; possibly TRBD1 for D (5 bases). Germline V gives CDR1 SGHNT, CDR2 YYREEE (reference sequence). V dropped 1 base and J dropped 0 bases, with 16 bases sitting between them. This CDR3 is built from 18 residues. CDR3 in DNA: TGTGCCAGCAGCTTGCTTGGACAACGACATGCAACTAATGAAAAACTGTTTTTT. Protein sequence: CASSLLGQRHATNEKLFF.

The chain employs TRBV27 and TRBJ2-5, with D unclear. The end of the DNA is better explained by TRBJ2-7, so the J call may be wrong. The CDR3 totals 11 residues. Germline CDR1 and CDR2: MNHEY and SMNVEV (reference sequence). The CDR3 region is CASSHSYEQYF. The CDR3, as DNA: TGTGCCAGCAGTCATTCCTACGAGCAGTACTTC.

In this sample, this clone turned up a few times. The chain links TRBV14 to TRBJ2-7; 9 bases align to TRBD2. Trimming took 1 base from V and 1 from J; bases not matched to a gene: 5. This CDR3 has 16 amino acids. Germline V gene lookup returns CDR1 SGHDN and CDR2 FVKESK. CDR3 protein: CASSQVSGRGSYEQYF. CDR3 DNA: TGTGCCAGCAGCCAAGTTAGCGGGAGAGGATCCTACGAGCAGTACTTC.